This TCR beta chain was sequenced in a study of technical replicates of blood from four donors. Sequencing was performed with immunoSEQ multiplex PCR; in TCRdb, only in-frame clones are kept and a portion is missing. The sample lists approximately 88,000 clones, around 96% occurring once. V was pared by 3 bases and J by 2 bases, with 2 bases of the junction left unmatched. Per the germline V gene, CDR1 is SGHKS and CDR2 is YYEKEE (reference sequence). The CDR3 sequence is 16 residues long. The source material was T cells isolated from PBMCs. This TCR derives from a human donor in good health. This sequence joins TRBV5-5 and TRBJ2-3, with 14 bases identical to TRBD2. Here the CDR3 DNA reads TGTGCCAGCAGCTCGGGACTAGCGGGAGCCACAGATACGCAGTATTTT. Translated: CASSSGLAGATDTQYF.